This paragraph covers one T cell receptor (beta chain) sequence. This clone was observed many times. No cognate antigen has been identified for it. Qualities for individual bases were not recorded, and no much larger clone is one base off. TCR CDR3 regions were amplified from genomic DNA by multiplex PCR using the deep immunoSEQ assay. Extracted genomic DNA from each cell subset was spread evenly across all wells of several immunoSEQ 96-well plates, with each plate serving as a replicate. For unsorted PBMC, 300 ng genomic DNA, equal to roughly 32,000 T cell genomes, was loaded into each replicate PCR. Ten immunoSEQ deep assay plates were used to sequence unsorted PBMC genomic DNA. The purified libraries were quantified using a Qubit 3.0 fluorometer, sized with a Bioanalyzer 2100, and then quantified again using the KAPA Library Quantification kit. Every immunoSEQ 96-well plate was sequenced on a dedicated single-read 150-cycle Illumina NextSeq 550 flow cell. As for how the authors treated the data: Because the immunoSEQ output held only junctional sequences and lacked quality scores, the filtering could not match the filtering applied to full-length reads. Sequences were annotated with PyIR, a Python wrapper for IgBLAST v1.9, and V/J genes and CDR3 were assigned using IMGT germline references. Reads were filtered out if the reads had weak V/J assignments (E-value above 1e-6), no CDR3, stop codons, out-of-frame junctions, or ambiguous translated residues. V3J clonotypes were defined as sequences sharing the same inferred V gene, J gene, and CDR3 amino acid sequence. Percentage overlap between repertoires was computed as shared unique clonotypes divided by the size of the smaller repertoire. RTK rarefaction, the Chao1 estimator, and Recon v2.1 estimates of unobserved clonotypes were used to assess repertoire richness. As stored in TCRdb, this immuneACCESS dataset retains in-frame rearrangements with V and J assigned. A fraction of the clones does not appear; measured against another copy, unresolved V genes explain less than half of the discrepancy, and the remainder lacks a known reason. V and J calls and clone size are those listed in that table; D and trimming were worked out from the DNA. The sample table contains about half a million clones; only one count was recorded for 81% of them. The ten largest make up roughly 12% of the sample.

Donors were healthy HIV-negative adults with no recently reported acute infections or vaccinations. Every donor was a Caucasian adult living in Nashville, Tennessee, USA. In the unsorted samples, 70 million to 95 million PBMCs were counted, and genomic DNA was extracted using the QIAamp DNA Blood Mini kit. Blood was obtained by leukapheresis, after which PBMCs were separated by Ficoll-Histopaque density gradient centrifugation and cryopreserved in liquid nitrogen vapor phase. As encoded in the germline V gene, CDR1 is SNHLY while CDR2 is FYNNEI. Deletion took 6 bases off V and 9 bases off J, with a span of 20 bases between the germline ends. From its cysteine to its phenylalanine, the CDR3 spans 14 amino acids. CDR3 DNA is the only sequence kept; it has 42 bases, read in frame from the first base. This sample was taken from a study of shared clonotypes between healthy human individuals (TCRdb year 2020). With respect to the entire study: The cohort comprised two women and a few men aged 18 to 49 years. The study deeply sequenced blood TCR repertoires of about 5 healthy adults to estimate repertoire size and the extent of clonotype sharing between individuals. Different laboratories and diverse techniques were used to prepare libraries and sequence TCR repertoires, to increase sequencing depth and limit assay-specific biases. Each donor's leukapheresis produced roughly between roughly 0.9 and 9 billion PBMCs.

What the authors observed across the whole study: The small number of donors limited the genetic and exposure-history diversity represented. Only blood was sampled, and tissue TCR repertoires likely differ from those in blood. Pairwise subsampling led to the expectation that sequencing depth would affect the degree of clonotype sharing among donors.

This clonotype was sampled from a woman between 35 and 50 years old in good health. Some clones in this sample may be carry-over from other donors' samples. Sequenced material: PBMCs. Recombination joined TRBV2 with TRBJ2-5; a tentative D call is TRBD2 (6 bases match). In nucleotide form, the sequence is TGTGCCAGCAGGGGGTCTAGCGCTGGATTTTCCCAGTACTTC. The encoded protein is CASRGSSAGFSQYF.